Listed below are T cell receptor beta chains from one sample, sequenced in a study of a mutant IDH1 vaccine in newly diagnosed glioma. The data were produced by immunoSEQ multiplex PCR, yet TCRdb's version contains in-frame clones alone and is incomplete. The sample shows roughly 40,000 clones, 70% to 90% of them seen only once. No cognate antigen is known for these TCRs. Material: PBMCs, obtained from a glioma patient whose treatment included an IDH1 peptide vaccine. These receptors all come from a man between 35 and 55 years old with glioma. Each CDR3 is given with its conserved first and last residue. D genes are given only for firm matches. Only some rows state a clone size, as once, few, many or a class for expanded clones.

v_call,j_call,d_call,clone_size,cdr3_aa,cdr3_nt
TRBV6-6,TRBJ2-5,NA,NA,CASRRAGRETQYF,TGTGCCAGCCGCCGAGCCGGACGGGAGACCCAGTACTTC
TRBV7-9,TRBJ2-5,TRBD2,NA,CASSSKLAGAETQYF,TGTGCCAGCAGCTCGAAACTAGCGGGAGCAGAGACCCAGTACTTC
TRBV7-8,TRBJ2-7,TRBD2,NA,CASSRLTSGSEQYF,TGTGCCAGCAGCCGATTGACTAGCGGGAGCGAGCAGTACTTC
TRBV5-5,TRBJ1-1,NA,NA,CASSLMANTEAFF,TGTGCCAGCAGCTTGATGGCAAACACTGAAGCTTTCTTT
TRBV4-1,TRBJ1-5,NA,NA,CASSGGSNQPQHF,TGCGCCAGCAGTGGAGGGAGCAATCAGCCCCAGCATTTT
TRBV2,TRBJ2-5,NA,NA,CASQRQGGRETQYF,TGTGCCAGCCAAAGACAGGGAGGTCGAGAGACCCAGTACTTC
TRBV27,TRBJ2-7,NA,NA,CASSLEQAAYEQYF,TGTGCCAGCAGTTTAGAACAGGCCGCCTACGAGCAGTACTTC
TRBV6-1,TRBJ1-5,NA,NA,CASSVAGNQPQHF,TGTGCCAGCAGTGTTGCCGGCAATCAGCCCCAGCATTTT
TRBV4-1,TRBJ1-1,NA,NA,CASSQGPGDTEAFF,TGCGCCAGCAGCCAAGGTCCGGGTGACACTGAAGCTTTCTTT
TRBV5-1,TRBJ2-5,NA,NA,CASSFQETQYF,TGCGCCAGCAGCTTCCAAGAGACCCAGTACTTC
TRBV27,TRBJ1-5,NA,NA,CASSLLGQPQHF,TGTGCCAGCAGTTTATTAGGTCAGCCCCAGCATTTT
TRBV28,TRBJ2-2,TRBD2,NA,CASWGGVTGELFF,TGTGCCAGCTGGGGGGGGGTGACCGGGGAGCTGTTTTTT
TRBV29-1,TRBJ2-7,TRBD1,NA,CSVEQGVHEQYF,TGCAGCGTTGAACAGGGGGTCCACGAGCAGTACTTC
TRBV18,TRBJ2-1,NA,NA,CASSPRAVNYNEQFF,TGTGCCAGCTCACCCCGAGCTGTGAACTACAATGAGCAGTTCTTC
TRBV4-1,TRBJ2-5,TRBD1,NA,CASSQPDRELETQYF,TGCGCCAGCAGCCAACCCGACAGGGAGCTTGAGACCCAGTACTTC
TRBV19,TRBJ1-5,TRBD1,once,CASSPRQGEQPQHF,TGTGCCAGTAGCCCGAGACAGGGTGAGCAGCCCCAGCATTTT
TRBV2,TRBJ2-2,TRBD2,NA,CASSAGLGRTGELFF,TGTGCCAGCAGTGCGGGACTAGGTCGAACCGGGGAGCTGTTTTTT
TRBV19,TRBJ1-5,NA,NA,CASSMSLGNQPQHF,TGTGCCAGTAGTATGTCCCTAGGGAATCAGCCCCAGCATTTT
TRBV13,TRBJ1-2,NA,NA,CASSYGGGRVGYTF,TGTGCCAGCAGCTACGGCGGGGGGCGGGTTGGCTACACCTTC
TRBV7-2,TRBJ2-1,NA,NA,CASSLSVSRDLFF,TGTGCCAGCAGCTTAAGTGTTTCGCGGGACTTATTCTTC
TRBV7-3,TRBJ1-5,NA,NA,CASSLSGGNQPQHF,TGTGCCAGCAGCCTATCGGGTGGCAATCAGCCCCAGCATTTT
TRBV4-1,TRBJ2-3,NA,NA,CASSPYGRGSTDTQYF,TGCGCCAGCAGCCCGTACGGTCGGGGAAGCACAGATACGCAGTATTTT
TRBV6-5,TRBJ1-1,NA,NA,CASSYLGTRKSFF,TGTGCCAGCAGTTACTTAGGGACACGGAAATCTTTCTTT
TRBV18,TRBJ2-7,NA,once,CASSRGGEGRYEQYF,TGTGCCAGCTCACGAGGGGGGGAAGGGAGATACGAGCAGTACTTC
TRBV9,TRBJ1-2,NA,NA,CASSRDRNYGYTF,TGTGCCAGCAGCCGAGACAGAAACTATGGCTACACCTTC
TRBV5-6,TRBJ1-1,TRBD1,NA,CASSLGTGNTEAFF,TGTGCCAGCAGCTTGGGGACAGGGAACACTGAAGCTTTCTTT
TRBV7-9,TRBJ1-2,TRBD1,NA,CASSRQGTYGYTF,TGTGCCAGCAGCCGACAGGGGACCTATGGCTACACCTTC
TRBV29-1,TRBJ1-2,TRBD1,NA,CSGATGWDYGYTF,TGCAGCGGCGCGACAGGGTGGGACTATGGCTACACCTTC
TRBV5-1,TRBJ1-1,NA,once,CASGRGRNTEAFF,TGCGCCAGCGGCAGGGGTAGGAACACTGAAGCTTTCTTT
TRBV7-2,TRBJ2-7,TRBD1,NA,CASSRQGALTGEQYF,TGTGCCAGCAGCCGACAGGGGGCGCTTACGGGTGAGCAGTACTTC
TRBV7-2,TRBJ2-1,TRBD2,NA,CASSLVPAGGPNEQFF,TGTGCCAGCAGCTTAGTCCCTGCGGGAGGGCCAAATGAGCAGTTCTTC
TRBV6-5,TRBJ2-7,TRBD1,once,CASSATTGGYEQYF,TGTGCCAGCAGTGCTACCACAGGGGGCTACGAGCAGTACTTC
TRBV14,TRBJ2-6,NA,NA,CASSRRRDSGANVLTF,TGTGCCAGCAGCCGCCGACGGGACTCTGGGGCCAACGTCCTGACTTTC
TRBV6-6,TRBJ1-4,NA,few,CASTRPNEKLFF,TGTGCCAGCACTAGGCCGAATGAAAAACTGTTTTTT
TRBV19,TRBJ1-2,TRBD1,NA,CASSIYRTGKHYGYTF,TGTGCCAGTAGTATATATCGGACAGGGAAACACTATGGCTACACCTTC
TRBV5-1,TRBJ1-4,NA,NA,CASRKDGGFREKLFF,TGCGCCAGCAGAAAAGATGGGGGTTTTAGGGAAAAACTGTTTTTT
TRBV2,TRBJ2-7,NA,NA,CASRGPSYEQYF,TGTGCCAGCCGGGGACCGAGCTACGAGCAGTACTTC
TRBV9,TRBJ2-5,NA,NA,CASTREMEETQYF,TGTGCCAGCACCAGGGAGATGGAAGAGACCCAGTACTTC
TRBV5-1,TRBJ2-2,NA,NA,CASNNPRNGELFF,TGCGCCAGCAACAACCCCCGGAACGGGGAGCTGTTTTTT
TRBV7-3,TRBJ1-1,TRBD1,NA,CASSLRRGQMNTEAFF,TGTGCCAGCAGCTTAAGGAGGGGGCAAATGAACACTGAAGCTTTCTTT
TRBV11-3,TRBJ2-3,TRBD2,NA,CASSLGGTVDTDTQYF,TGTGCCAGCAGCCTGGGGGGGACGGTGGACACAGATACGCAGTATTTT
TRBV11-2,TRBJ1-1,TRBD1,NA,CASSLFGTANTEAFF,TGTGCCAGCAGCTTATTCGGGACAGCGAACACTGAAGCTTTCTTT
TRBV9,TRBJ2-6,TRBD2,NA,CASSLLGTSGLAGSGANVLTF,TGTGCCAGCAGCTTACTCGGGACGAGCGGACTAGCGGGCTCTGGGGCCAACGTCCTGACTTTC
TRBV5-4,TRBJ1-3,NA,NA,CASSLDSTSGNTIYF,TGTGCCAGCAGCTTAGACTCGACTTCTGGAAACACCATATATTTT
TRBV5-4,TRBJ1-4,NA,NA,CASSMAISTNEKLFF,TGTGCCAGCAGCATGGCCATTTCAACTAATGAAAAACTGTTTTTT
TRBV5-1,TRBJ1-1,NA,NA,CASSPDRGSDTEAFF,TGCGCCAGCAGCCCAGATCGGGGGTCCGACACTGAAGCTTTCTTT
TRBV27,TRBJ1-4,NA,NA,CASSRSGPWNEKLFF,TGTGCCAGCAGTCGCTCAGGTCCCTGGAATGAAAAACTGTTTTTT
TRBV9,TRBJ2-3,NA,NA,CASSVTTDTQYF,TGTGCCAGCAGCGTGACCACAGATACGCAGTATTTT
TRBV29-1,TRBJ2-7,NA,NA,CSVEDSGRTSYEQYF,TGCAGCGTTGAAGATAGCGGACGTACCTCCTACGAGCAGTACTTC
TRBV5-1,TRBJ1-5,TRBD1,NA,CASSKGQGSNQPQHF,TGCGCCAGCAGCAAGGGACAGGGAAGCAATCAGCCCCAGCATTTT
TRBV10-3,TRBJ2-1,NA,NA,CAISESGEISYNEQFF,TGTGCCATCAGTGAGTCTGGTGAGATCTCCTACAATGAGCAGTTCTTC